The TCR beta chain under discussion was sequenced for a study of response to subunit inactivated influenza vaccine. About this clonotype itself: Its antigen is unidentified.

TCRdb reprocessed the RT-PCR reads with MiXCR, giving one entry per CDR3 protein. The data hold about 500,000 distinct CDR3 sequences, with 6% to 9% observed a single time. Findings of the study overall: Seasonal influenza vaccination, on each occasion, was suggested by the authors to recruit few new T cells.

The V gene end was trimmed by 4 bases and the J gene end by 1 base; junction bases not matched to a gene: 3. Germline V CDR1 and CDR2: LGHDT, YNNKEL (reference sequence). The CDR3 totals 15 residues. This clonotype originated in a man in his fifties or sixties who received an inactivated influenza vaccine. This chain connects TRBV3-1 to TRBJ2-3; 9 bases are shared with TRBD1. Here the sequenced sample was PBMCs from blood, taken around 25 months after vaccination. In DNA, the CDR3 is TGTGCCAGCAGCCGCACAGGGGGCGGCACAGATACGCAGTATTTT. Protein product: CASSRTGGGTDTQYF.